This T cell receptor (beta chain) originates from a study of identical twins. TCRdb reanalysed the 5' RACE reads using MiXCR and keeps one entry per CDR3 protein. This table has about 790,000 distinct CDR3 sequences, around a sixth appearing once. The trim removed 6 bases at V and 1 base at J, leaving 3 bases unmatched. Per the germline V gene, CDR1 is SQVTM and CDR2 is ANQGSEA. The CDR3 is made up of 13 amino acids. The same data also went into a second study, on T cells expressing NK-cell markers.

The chain links TRBV29-1 to TRBJ2-4; 7 nucleotides align to TRBD2. The sample consisted of PBMCs. This receptor was taken from a woman aged 18-29 years in good health. The DNA of the CDR3 is TGCAGCGTAAGGCGGGAGGCCAAAAACATTCAGTACTTC. This translates into CSVRREAKNIQYF.